This TCR beta chain emerged from a study of T-cell reconstitution after alpha-beta-depleted transplantation in children. Germline V gene sequence: CDR1 DFQATT, CDR2 SNEGSKA (reference sequence). CDR3 length: 15 amino acids. The V gene end was trimmed by 4 bases and the J gene end by 7 bases; junction bases not matched to a gene: 12. This sample's TCRbeta library carried unique molecular identifier barcodes. One entry per CDR3 protein, called by TCRdb with MiXCR from the PCR reads. The data hold about 360,000 distinct CDR3 sequences, with 13% observed a single time. Only a few counts were recorded for this clonotype.

This sample comprised PBMCs, obtained from the stem cell graft. The rearrangement links TRBV20-1 to TRBJ2-7; 11 bases match TRBD2. The source of this sequence is a human donor who donated a stem cell graft to a child with Fanconi anemia. CDR3 nucleotides: TGCAGTGCTACGGCTAGCGGGGGGTCCCTGGGAGAGCAGTACTTC. This gives the protein CSATASGGSLGEQYF.